The present T cell receptor beta chain was sequenced within a study of CD8 T cells in ankylosing spondylitis. General study results and limits: Some motif variants were previously reported in reactive arthritis synovial fluid and blood. Researchers reportedly found disease-linked clones significantly enriched in matched ankylosing spondylitis synovial fluid. Seemingly distinctive of ankylosing spondylitis blood was a TCR beta motif formed by eight highly homologous variants. Disease-linked clones were CD8+ and relatively rare in peripheral blood.

Concerning this clonotype itself: The antigen is not known.

From germline, CDR1 is SEHNR and CDR2 FQNEAQ (reference sequence). V gave up 5 bases and J gave up 5 bases, with 18 bases separating them. The CDR3 has 15 amino acids. Quantitative 5'-RACE with molecular barcodes produced the TCR beta libraries. TCRdb ran MiXCR on the 5' RACE reads and lists one entry per CDR3 protein. The sample has around 91,000 distinct CDR3 sequences; about 8.3% are singletons. The sequenced sample consisted of blood, either unsorted or a sorted T cell fraction (not recorded which). This sequence originates from a male donor with ankylosing spondylitis. This rearrangement joins TRBV7-9 to TRBJ1-1; the D is unclear. CDR3 in amino acids: CASSRPAFSGTEAFF. CDR3 nucleotide sequence: TGTGCCAGCAGCCGACCAGCTTTCTCGGGGACTGAAGCTTTCTTT.